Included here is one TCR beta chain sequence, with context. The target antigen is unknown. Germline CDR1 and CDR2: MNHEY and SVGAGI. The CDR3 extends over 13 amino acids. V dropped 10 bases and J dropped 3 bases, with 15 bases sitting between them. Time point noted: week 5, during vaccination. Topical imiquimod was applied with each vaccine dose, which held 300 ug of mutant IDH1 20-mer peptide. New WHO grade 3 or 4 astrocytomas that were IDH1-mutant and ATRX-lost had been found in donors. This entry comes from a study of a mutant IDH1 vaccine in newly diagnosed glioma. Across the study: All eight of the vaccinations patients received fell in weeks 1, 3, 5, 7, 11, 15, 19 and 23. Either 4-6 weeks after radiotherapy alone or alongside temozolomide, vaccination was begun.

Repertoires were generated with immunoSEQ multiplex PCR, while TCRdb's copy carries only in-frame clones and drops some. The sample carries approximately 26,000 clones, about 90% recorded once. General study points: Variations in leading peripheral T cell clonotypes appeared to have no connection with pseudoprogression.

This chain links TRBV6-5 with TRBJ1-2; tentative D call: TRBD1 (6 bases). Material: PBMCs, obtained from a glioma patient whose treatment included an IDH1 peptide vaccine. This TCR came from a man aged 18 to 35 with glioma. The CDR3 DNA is TGTGCCACTTCGGGGGCGGGCGACTATGGCTACACCTTC. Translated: CATSGAGDYGYTF.